The T cell receptor (beta chain) described here comes from a study of blood T cell repertoires in COVID-19. Turning to the study itself: Acute-phase and convalescent COVID-19 samples originated in the United States, Italy and Spain. T cells, B-cell-depleted T cells, or PBMCs provided the cDNA or gDNA that served as material.

Original methodology: Amplified reference gene primers provided the basis for estimating nucleated cell counts. Method: immunoSEQ multiplex PCR; TCRdb's copy keeps in-frame clones and lacks some. That table supplies the V and J calls and clone size; D and trimming were determined from the DNA. The table has 200,000 to 300,000 clones, approximately 91% seen once. Germline V gene data show CDR1 as SGHDN and CDR2 as FVKESK. The ends were cut back, 4 bases at V and 9 bases at J, with 11 bases in the middle. The CDR3 runs 12 residues. This TCR was recovered from a woman in her twenties or thirties with acute or convalescent COVID-19. The sample consisted of peripheral blood. The V call is TRBV14, the J call TRBJ2-3, with D tentatively TRBD1 (6 bases). CDR3 in amino acids: CASSPSQGTQYF. The CDR3 DNA reads TGTGCCAGCAGCCCTAGCCAGGGGACGCAGTATTTT.